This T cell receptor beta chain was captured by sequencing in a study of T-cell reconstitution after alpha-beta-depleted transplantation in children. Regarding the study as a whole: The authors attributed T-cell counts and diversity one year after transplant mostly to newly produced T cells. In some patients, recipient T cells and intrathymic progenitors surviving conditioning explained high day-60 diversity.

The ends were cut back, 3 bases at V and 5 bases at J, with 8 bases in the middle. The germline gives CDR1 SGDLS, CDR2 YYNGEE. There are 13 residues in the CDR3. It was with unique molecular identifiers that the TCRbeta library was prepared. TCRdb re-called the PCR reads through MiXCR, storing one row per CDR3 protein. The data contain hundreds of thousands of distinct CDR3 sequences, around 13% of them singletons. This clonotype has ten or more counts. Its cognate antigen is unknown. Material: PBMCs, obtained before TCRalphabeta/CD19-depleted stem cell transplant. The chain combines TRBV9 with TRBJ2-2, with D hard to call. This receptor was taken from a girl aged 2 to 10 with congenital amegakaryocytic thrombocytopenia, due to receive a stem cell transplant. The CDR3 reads CASSATYTGELFF. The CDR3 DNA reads TGTGCCAGCAGCGCTACATATACCGGGGAGCTGTTTTTT.